The 27 T cell receptor beta chains below were found in one sample sequenced in a study of blood T cell repertoires in COVID-19. Only in-frame clones appear in the TCRdb table, and some are missing; sequencing was by immunoSEQ multiplex PCR. The repertoire consists of under 150,000 clones, with 85% to 90% occurring once and the leading ten covering approximately 1.5%. Sequencing was carried out using peripheral blood. The receptors come from a human donor in a cohort sampled during active COVID-19.

This clone occurred once. The chain joins TRBV5-8 to TRBJ2-7; 7 nucleotides line up with TRBD1. Germline lookup yields CDR1 SGHTS and CDR2 YDEGEE. Trimming removed 4 bases from V and 0 bases from J; junction bases left unmatched: 4. The CDR3 is 14 residues long. The CDR3: CASSHRGSSYEQYF. The CDR3 region has the DNA TGTGCCAGCAGCCACAGGGGTAGCTCCTACGAGCAGTACTTC.

This clone was counted once. The gene calls are TRBV15 and TRBJ2-7; 14 bases align to TRBD2. With V trimmed by 3 bases and J by 4 bases, 14 bases remained unmatched. Looked up from germline, CDR1 is LNHNV and CDR2 is YYDKDF (reference sequence). This CDR3 has 19 residues. The CDR3 bases are TGTGCCACCAGCAGCCTCCGGACTAGCGGGAGGTTGGACCCTTACGAGCAGTACTTC. Amino acids: CATSSLRTSGRLDPYEQYF.

V usage is TRBV5-6 and J usage is TRBJ1-5; D unclear. The V end was cut by 3 bases, the J end by 9 bases, with 10 bases between. The CDR3 is 12 amino acids. Per germline, CDR1 SGHDT and CDR2 YYEEEE. For the CDR3, the DNA is TGTGCCAGCAGCTACTTGGAGGGGCCCCAGCATTTT. This codes for CASSYLEGPQHF.

V usage is TRBV27 and J usage is TRBJ1-5; a possible D gene is TRBD1 (6 bases). Germline V CDR1 and CDR2: MNHEY, SMNVEV (reference sequence). Trimming took 3 bases from V and 5 from J, leaving 11 bases between them. CDR3 length: 14 residues. The DNA of the CDR3 is TGTGCCAGCAGTTTCGGGGGGCTTGATCAGCCCCAGCATTTT. Translation: CASSFGGLDQPQHF.

The gene calls are TRBV7-8 and TRBJ1-2, with D unclear. V lost 3 bases, J lost 3 bases, and 14 bases lay in between. CDR1 is SGHVS, CDR2 FQNEAQ, per germline. The CDR3 spans 15 residues. For the CDR3, the DNA is TGTGCCAGCAGCTTTGGGCCGAGGGTGGACTATGGCTACACCTTC. Translated, it gives CASSFGPRVDYGYTF.

This clone was observed a few times. The genes are TRBV27 and TRBJ2-7, with D maybe TRBD2 (6 bases). The CDR3 spans 15 residues. In germline, CDR1 is MNHEY, CDR2 SMNVEV (reference sequence). The V and J ends lost 5 bases and 7 bases respectively, with 21 bases between them. The CDR3, as DNA: TGTGCCAGCAGTACTCAACTAACGGGAGTTTGGGAGCAGTACTTC. Its protein product is CASSTQLTGVWEQYF.

The chain is built from TRBV27 and TRBJ1-6; D might be TRBD1 (5 bases). CDR3 size: 15 residues. Trimming removed 5 bases from V and 13 bases from J, with 21 bases in between. CDR1 and CDR2 (germline): MNHEY, SMNVEV (reference sequence). Here the CDR3 reads CASSLKFLPGFPLHF. CDR3 nucleotides: TGTGCCAGCAGTCTCAAGTTTCTCCCAGGGTTTCCCCTCCACTTT.

The chain is built from TRBV29-1 and TRBJ1-4; weak D call: TRBD1 (6 bases). The CDR3 extends over 14 amino acids. V was cut by 4 bases and J by 3 bases, with 12 bases left in between. CDR1 SQVTM and CDR2 ANQGSEA come from the germline V gene. As DNA, the CDR3 is TGCAGCGTTGTGCCACAGGGTTCTAATGAAAAACTGTTTTTT. The encoded protein is CSVVPQGSNEKLFF.

The sample holds one count of this clone. V gene TRBV7-9 combines with J gene TRBJ1-4, with 9 positions matching TRBD1. Germline CDR1 SEHNR, CDR2 FQNEAQ (reference sequence). Germline trimming cut 3 bases from V and 8 bases from J; bases unmatched to any gene: 10. The length of the CDR3 is 16 residues. The chain's CDR3 is CASSFTPGQGNEKLFF. CDR3 bases: TGTGCCAGCAGCTTCACCCCGGGACAGGGAAACGAAAAACTGTTTTTT.

This clone was recorded once. The J gene is TRBJ2-6, the V gene TRBV5-4; D might be TRBD1 (6 bases). The CDR3 consists of 19 residues. Germline V gene data show CDR1 as SGHNT and CDR2 as YYREEE (reference sequence). V gave up 3 bases and J gave up 1 base, with 20 bases separating them. The CDR3 coding sequence is TGTGCCAGCAGCTCGACGTGGGGCAGGGGCATTTCTGGGGCCAACGTCCTGACTTTC. Residues: CASSSTWGRGISGANVLTF. Looking up the rest from reference TRBV5-4 and TRBJ2-6 gives the full variable domain: ETGVTQSPTHLIKTRGQQVTLRCSSQSGHNTVSWYQQALGQGPQFIFQYYREEENGRGNFPPRFSGLQFPNYSSELNVNALELDDSALYLCASSSTWGRGISGANVLTFGAGSRLTVL.

This clone was picked up one time. The chain recombines TRBV19 with TRBJ2-1; 8 bases match TRBD1. Germline lookup yields CDR1 LNHDA and CDR2 SQIVND (reference sequence). The ends lost 5 bases at V and 6 bases at J; junction bases unmatched: 9. The CDR3 has 15 amino acids. CDR3 DNA sequence: TGTGCCAGTAGTCGGACAGGGAGTAGAGTCAATGAGCAGTTCTTC. As protein: CASSRTGSRVNEQFF.

CDR3 sequence (DNA): TGTGCCAGCAGCTTGGGGCCCGGAGGGAACTATGGCTACACCTTC. As protein: CASSLGPGGNYGYTF. This chain joins TRBV5-4 and TRBJ1-2, with D hard to call. The germline V gene encodes CDR1 SGHNT and CDR2 YYREEE (reference sequence). Trimming removed 0 bases at V and 2 bases at J, with 11 bases between. The CDR3 length is 15 residues.

The V gene is TRBV5-5, the J gene TRBJ1-2; 8 bases map to TRBD1. CDR3 length equals 16 residues. The V and J ends lost 1 base and 0 bases, in that order; junction bases with no gene match: 5. CDR1 and CDR2 from the germline V gene are SGHKS and YYEKEE (reference sequence). The CDR3 region has the DNA TGTGCCAGCAGCTTGAGGGGACAGGTGGCTAACTATGGCTACACCTTC. Its protein is CASSLRGQVANYGYTF.

The chain has TRBV6-4 and TRBJ2-1; TRBD2 aligns across 11 bases. The V gene end was trimmed by 3 bases and the J gene end by 6 bases; junction bases not matched to a gene: 4. The CDR3 consists of 15 residues. In germline, CDR1 is MRHNA, CDR2 SNTAGT. The CDR3 nucleotides are TGTGCCAGCAGTGATCTAGCGGGAGGTATCAATGAGCAGTTCTTC. It specifies CASSDLAGGINEQFF.

J is TRBJ1-1 and V is TRBV29-1; no firm D call. The germline V gene encodes CDR1 SQVTM and CDR2 ANQGSEA. V lost 6 bases and J 5 bases, leaving 13 bases between the germline ends. This CDR3 has 12 residues. The CDR3 sequence: CSVYKERTEAFF. The CDR3 DNA reads TGCAGCGTGTACAAGGAGAGGACTGAAGCTTTCTTT.

This chain links TRBV24-1 with TRBJ2-6, with TRBD1 identical over 8 bases. V lost 5 bases to trimming and J lost 0 bases; unmatched junction nucleotides: 5. CDR1 and CDR2 (germline): KGHDR, SFDVKD. The CDR3 has 17 residues. Here the CDR3 DNA reads TGTGCCACCAGTGTTGGACAGGGATACTCTGGGGCCAACGTCCTGACTTTC. It yields the protein CATSVGQGYSGANVLTF.

The chain links TRBV3-1 (or the pseudogene TRBV3-2) to TRBJ2-2; D call uncertain. Germline V gene lookup returns CDR1 LGHDT and CDR2 YNNKEL (reference sequence). The CDR3 is 12 amino acids. Trimming removed 0 bases at V and 7 bases at J, with 3 bases between. CDR3 protein: CASSQDHGELFF. The CDR3 DNA follows: TGTGCCAGCAGCCAAGATCACGGGGAGCTGTTTTTT.

The chain recombines TRBV5-5 with TRBJ2-7; 9 bases match TRBD1. This CDR3 has 16 residues. With V trimmed by 4 bases and J by 2 bases, 10 bases remained unmatched. CDR1 is SGHKS and CDR2 is YYEKEE in the germline V gene (reference sequence). CDR3: CASSPGTGYSTYEQYF. DNA of the CDR3: TGTGCCAGCAGCCCCGGGACAGGGTATAGCACCTACGAGCAGTACTTC.

The genes are TRBV18 and TRBJ2-1, with D possibly matching TRBD1 (10 bases). CDR1 KGHSH and CDR2 LQKENI come from the germline V gene. CDR3 length: 19 amino acids. Trimming took 4 bases from V and 10 from J, leaving 32 bases between them. This chain's CDR3 is CASSQDRGLWREGRREQFF. In DNA form, the CDR3 reads TGTGCCAGCTCACAGGACAGGGGGTTGTGGCGGGAGGGCCGGAGAGAGCAGTTCTTC.

This clone was picked up a small number of times. The V gene is TRBV6-5, the J gene TRBJ2-1; TRBD2 aligns across 9 bases. The CDR3 spans 16 residues. Germline lookup yields CDR1 MNHEY and CDR2 SVGAGI. Unmatched junction bases numbered 10, after V lost 4 bases and J lost 6 bases. CDR3 bases: TGTGCCAGCAGTTTGAAGCCGGGACTAGCTTCCAATGAGCAGTTCTTC. It specifies CASSLKPGLASNEQFF.

The chain combines TRBV11-2 with TRBJ1-3; 7 nucleotides match TRBD1. The CDR3 consists of 14 residues. Germline trimming cut 5 bases from V and 3 bases from J; bases unmatched to any gene: 4. CDR1 SGHAT and CDR2 FQNNGV come from the germline V gene. The CDR3 nucleotides read TGTGCCAGCAGCACGACAGGGTTTGGAAACACCATATATTTT. Translating it yields CASSTTGFGNTIYF.

The chain links TRBV6-2 or TRBV6-3 to TRBJ2-5; 7 bases are a match to TRBD1. V gave up 4 bases and J gave up 1 base; unmatched junction bases: 0. Germline CDR1 is MNHEY and CDR2 is SVGEGT. The CDR3 totals 13 residues. CDR3 in DNA: TGTGCCAGCAGTTGGACAGGCCAAGAGACCCAGTACTTC. This sequence encodes CASSWTGQETQYF.

The chain employs TRBV5-1 and TRBJ2-3, with D possibly matching TRBD1 (5 bases). Trimming removed 1 base from V and 0 bases from J, with 12 bases in between. The germline gives CDR1 SGHRS, CDR2 YFSETQ. The CDR3 is 16 residues long. This chain's CDR3 is CASSLRAGFSTDTQYF. The CDR3 coding sequence is TGCGCCAGCAGCTTGAGGGCAGGGTTCAGCACAGATACGCAGTATTTT.

The chain uses TRBV23-1 and TRBJ2-3; no clear D. TRBV23-1 is classed as an ORF, of uncertain function. The CDR3 runs 13 residues. Trimming cost V 7 bases and J 6 bases, with 14 bases left between them. CDR3 nucleotide sequence: TGCGCCAGCACCCAACGACTGCCGGATACGCAGTATTTT. Its translation: CASTQRLPDTQYF.

V gene TRBV10-3 combines with J gene TRBJ2-1, with a weak D call TRBD2 (6 bases). The CDR3 totals 16 residues. CDR1 is ENHRY and CDR2 is SYGVKD in the germline V gene. V was pared by 3 bases and J by 0 bases, with 12 bases between. CDR3 loop: CAISEHSGSSYNEQFF. For the CDR3, the DNA is TGTGCCATCAGTGAACATAGCGGAAGCTCCTACAATGAGCAGTTCTTC.

This clone was found once. The chain employs TRBV5-1 and TRBJ2-3; 10 nucleotides line up with TRBD2. V gave up 4 bases and J gave up 6 bases; unmatched junction bases: 5. This CDR3 contains 14 residues. Per the germline V gene, CDR1 is SGHRS and CDR2 is YFSETQ. The CDR3 nucleotides read TGCGCCAGCAGCCGGACTAGCGGAATCGATACGCAGTATTTT. Its translation is CASSRTSGIDTQYF. Full variable domain (outside the CDR3, taken from reference TRBV5-1 and TRBJ2-3): KAGVTQTPRYLIKTRGQQVTLSCSPISGHRSVSWYQQTPGQGLQFLFEYFSETQRNKGNFPGRFSGRQFSNSRSEMNVSTLELGDSALYLCASSRTSGIDTQYFGPGTRLTVL.

V is TRBV7-8 and J is TRBJ2-1; 9 bases are shared with TRBD2. CDR3 length equals 16 residues. The germline V gene encodes CDR1 SGHVS and CDR2 FQNEAQ. Trimming removed 5 bases from V and 6 bases from J; junction bases left unmatched: 11. CDR3 amino acids: CASSPHAGGGANEQFF. The CDR3 bases are TGTGCCAGCAGCCCTCACGCGGGCGGGGGGGCCAATGAGCAGTTCTTC.